These 32 T cell receptor beta chains were all obtained from the same sample, sequenced in a study of cytomegalovirus exposure and HLA in healthy donors. The PCR had 60 Vbeta and 13 Jbeta primers. Clones were read by immunoSEQ multiplex PCR, and TCRdb kept only the in-frame ones, dropping some. The sample consists of around 120,000 clones, roughly four fifths of them appearing once. Sequencing used PBMCs. The receptors were gathered from a woman aged 18-35 years in good health and CMV-seronegative.

This clone showed up just a few times. The chain is built from TRBV5-1 and TRBJ2-2; 7 bases agree with TRBD1. CDR3 length: 16 amino acids. Germline CDR1 is SGHRS and CDR2 is YFSETQ. V was pared by 4 bases and J by 8 bases, with 14 bases of the junction left unmatched. The CDR3 reads CASSRLQGIKMGELFF. In DNA, the CDR3 is TGCGCCAGCAGCCGACTACAGGGGATCAAAATGGGGGAGCTGTTTTTT.

The chain has TRBV2 and TRBJ1-2; 11 bases fit TRBD1. Germline CDR1 reads SNHLY; CDR2 reads FYNNEI. The CDR3 has 16 residues. Trimming removed 2 bases from V and 4 bases from J; junction bases left unmatched: 6. The CDR3 DNA reads as TGTGCCAGCAGTGAATGGACAGGGGGCGGAAGCTATGGCTACACCTTC. Its protein is CASSEWTGGGSYGYTF. Supplemented by reference TRBV2 and TRBJ1-2, the full variable domain reads EPEVTQTPSHQVTQMGQEVILRCVPISNHLYFYWYRQILGQKVEFLVSFYNNEISEKSEIFDDQFSVERPDGSNFTLKIRSTKLEDSAMYFCASSEWTGGGSYGYTFGSGTRLTVV.

The V gene is TRBV27, the J gene TRBJ1-5; D is unresolved. CDR3 length: 14 amino acids. Trimming left V 5 bases short and J 6 bases short, with 14 bases between. The germline V gene encodes CDR1 MNHEY and CDR2 SMNVEV (reference sequence). The DNA of the CDR3 is TGTGCCAGCAGTCCCGATGGCCCTAGTCAGCCCCAGCATTTT. This translates into CASSPDGPSQPQHF.

This clone appeared a few times. The chain is built from TRBV7-6 and TRBJ1-5; perhaps TRBD1 as D (6 bases). Germline loops: CDR1 SGHVS, CDR2 FNYEAQ. The CDR3 has 15 residues. Trimming pared 2 bases from V and 3 bases from J, leaving 11 bases between. The DNA of the CDR3 is TGTGCCAGCAGCTTAACCACAGGGTCCAATCAGCCCCAGCATTTT. Translation: CASSLTTGSNQPQHF.

The chain recombines TRBV6-4 with TRBJ2-1; D may be TRBD2 (5 bases). Looked up from germline, CDR1 is MRHNA and CDR2 is SNTAGT. V lost 3 bases to trimming and J lost 5 bases, with 11 bases between them. The CDR3 has 14 residues. CDR3 sequence reads: CASSEVGENNEQFF. Here the CDR3 DNA reads TGTGCCAGCAGTGAAGTCGGGGAGAACAATGAGCAGTTCTTC.

J is TRBJ2-7 and V is TRBV5-1; 8 nucleotides agree with TRBD2. V lost 3 bases to trimming and J lost 5 bases; unmatched junction nucleotides: 13. The CDR3 totals 16 residues. Germline V gene data show CDR1 as SGHRS and CDR2 as YFSETQ. The CDR3, as DNA: TGCGCCAGCAGCTGGAGGAGTCTAGGGCGGGGGGACGAGCAGTACTTC. It specifies CASSWRSLGRGDEQYF.

This clone was seen more than once but under ten times. The chain couples TRBV5-1 to TRBJ1-5, with 7 bases fitting TRBD1. In germline, CDR1 is SGHRS, CDR2 YFSETQ. V dropped 4 bases and J dropped 0; count of bases not matched to a gene: 4. The CDR3 length is 15 residues. The CDR3 sequence: CASSPGQNSNQPQHF. CDR3 bases: TGCGCCAGCAGCCCGGGACAGAATAGCAATCAGCCCCAGCATTTT. Full variable domain (rest looked up from reference TRBV5-1 and TRBJ1-5): KAGVTQTPRYLIKTRGQQVTLSCSPISGHRSVSWYQQTPGQGLQFLFEYFSETQRNKGNFPGRFSGRQFSNSRSEMNVSTLELGDSALYLCASSPGQNSNQPQHFGDGTRLSIL.

The rearrangement uses TRBV5-1 and TRBJ2-1; D may be TRBD1 (5 bases). The V gene's germline CDR1 is SGHRS and CDR2 YFSETQ. The ends were cut back, 5 bases at V and 3 bases at J, with 18 bases in the middle. The CDR3 loop spans 16 amino acids. The CDR3 DNA follows: TGCGCCAGCAGAGCCCCGACAGTTAGGGGCTACAATGAGCAGTTCTTC. Translation gives CASRAPTVRGYNEQFF.

V usage is TRBV7-9 and J usage is TRBJ2-2, with TRBD2 matching 13 bases. CDR3 length: 18 residues. V shed 1 base, J shed 4 bases, and the junction held 6 bases outside the gene matches. Germline-derived CDR1 and CDR2 are SEHNR and FQNEAQ (reference sequence). CDR3 bases: TGTGCCAGCAGCTTAGGCGGAGGGACTAGCGGGGCCACCGGGGAGCTGTTTTTT. It specifies CASSLGGGTSGATGELFF.

The chain links TRBV2 to TRBJ1-2; D not certain. Germline V gene lookup returns CDR1 SNHLY and CDR2 FYNNEI. The CDR3 is 15 amino acids. Trimming pared 0 bases from V and 4 bases from J, leaving 12 bases between. The DNA of the CDR3 is TGTGCCAGCAGTGAAGCCCTCCCCCCTACCTATGGCTACACCTTC. Its translation: CASSEALPPTYGYTF.

V usage is TRBV28 and J usage is TRBJ1-2; 8 nucleotides agree with TRBD1. There are 13 residues in the CDR3. The junction had 3 bases not matched to a gene; V was cut back by 3 bases and J by 6 bases. Germline lookup yields CDR1 MDHEN and CDR2 SYDVKM. Here the CDR3 DNA reads TGTGCCAGCAGTTTCCAGGGGGCCGATGGCTACACCTTC. Translated: CASSFQGADGYTF.

This chain joins TRBV4-1 and TRBJ1-4, with D maybe TRBD1 (5 bases). The V gene's germline CDR1 is MGHRA and CDR2 YSYEKL. The CDR3 spans 16 residues. Trimming shortened V by 5 bases and J by 7 bases, and 20 bases separated the two germline ends. CDR3 in amino acids: CASSWPGLGELEKLFF. The CDR3 region has the DNA TGCGCCAGCAGCTGGCCGGGACTGGGCGAACTTGAAAAACTGTTTTTT.

CDR3 loop: CASSSGTLPYNEQFF. In DNA, the CDR3 is TGTGCCAGCAGTTCCGGGACACTTCCCTACAATGAGCAGTTCTTC. The chain is built from TRBV27 and TRBJ2-1; D perhaps matches TRBD1 (6 bases). Germline V lookup: CDR1 MNHEY, CDR2 SMNVEV (reference sequence). Trimming took 4 bases from V and 2 from J, leaving 12 bases between them. The CDR3 has 15 amino acids.

The rearrangement joins TRBV5-6 to TRBJ2-2; 13 bases line up with TRBD2. J was trimmed by 7 bases and V by 4 bases; bases with no gene match: 7. Looked up from germline, CDR1 is SGHDT and CDR2 is YYEEEE. The CDR3 has 16 amino acids. The chain's CDR3 is CASSRATSGGIGELFF. The DNA for the CDR3 is TGTGCCAGCAGCCGGGCGACTAGCGGGGGGATCGGGGAGCTGTTTTTT.

This clone came up a few times. V is TRBV4-1 and J is TRBJ2-6; 10 bases map to TRBD1. The J segment lost 3 bases and the V segment lost 1 base, leaving 6 bases of the junction unmatched. The CDR3 has 18 residues. From germline, CDR1 is MGHRA and CDR2 YSYEKL. CDR3 bases: TGCGCCAGCAGCCAAGTTGAGACAGGGGGCGGTGGGGCCAACGTCCTGACTTTC. It is translated as CASSQVETGGGGANVLTF.

This clone has only a few counts. The chain uses TRBV5-4 and TRBJ2-2, with 8 bases matching TRBD2. The germline V gene has CDR1 SGHNT and CDR2 YYREEE (reference sequence). V trimming: 4 bases; J trimming: 2 bases; junction bases outside the gene matches: 7. This CDR3 contains 16 residues. CDR3 sequence reads: CASSRTSGGNTGELFF. The CDR3 DNA follows: TGTGCCAGCAGCCGCACTAGCGGAGGAAACACCGGGGAGCTGTTTTTT.

V and J are TRBV7-9 and TRBJ1-6; D remains ambiguous. Germline V lookup: CDR1 SEHNR, CDR2 FQNEAQ (reference sequence). The V and J ends lost 1 base and 10 bases respectively, with 8 bases between them. CDR3 size: 13 residues. Here the CDR3 reads CASSLGNRSPLHF. As DNA, the CDR3 is TGTGCCAGCAGCTTAGGAAATCGGTCACCCCTCCACTTT.

The V call is TRBV5-6, the J call TRBJ1-1, with TRBD1 as a possible D gene (6 bases). The CDR3 sequence is 15 residues long. The V gene's germline CDR1 is SGHDT and CDR2 YYEEEE. V dropped 0 bases and J dropped 3 bases, with 12 bases sitting between them. The CDR3 protein is CASSLDGRGYTEAFF. CDR3 coding DNA: TGTGCCAGCAGCTTGGACGGCAGGGGATACACTGAAGCTTTCTTT.

To note about this clone: The same CDR3 arises from other DNA sequences in this sample as well. The chain recombines TRBV7-3 with TRBJ1-2, with TRBD1 identical over 9 bases. V lost 5 bases, J lost 5 bases, and 3 bases stayed unmatched. The CDR3 totals 13 residues. The germline V gene encodes CDR1 SGHTA and CDR2 FQGTGA. CDR3 sequence: CASSPDRGYGYTF. CDR3 DNA: TGTGCCAGCAGCCCGGACAGGGGATATGGCTACACCTTC.

With regard to this clone: The germline gene is not matched at one end of the junction; a read error may be the cause. This chain links TRBV7-7 with TRBJ2-5; 7 nucleotides agree with TRBD1. This CDR3 spans 14 amino acids. Per germline, CDR1 SSHAT and CDR2 FNYEAQ (reference sequence). The CDR3 protein is CASSLGGRQETQYF. CDR3 DNA sequence: TGTGCTAGCAGCTTAGGGGGCAGACAAGAGACCCAGTACTTC.

The chain carries TRBV7-9 and TRBJ2-1, with 9 nucleotides matching TRBD1. This CDR3 contains 16 residues. In germline, CDR1 is SEHNR, CDR2 FQNEAQ (reference sequence). J was trimmed by 6 bases and V by 5 bases; bases with no gene match: 11. This chain's CDR3 is CASSGSRDRDRNEQFF. Written as DNA, the CDR3 is TGTGCCAGCAGCGGATCACGGGACAGGGACCGCAATGAGCAGTTCTTC.

The J gene is TRBJ1-6, the V gene TRBV6-1, with D tentatively TRBD1 (5 bases). Germline CDR1 is MNHNS and CDR2 is SASEGT. This CDR3 region has 17 residues. V was cut by 0 bases and J by 7 bases, with 16 bases left in between. The CDR3 sequence: CASSEAWSRVANSPLHF. The CDR3 DNA sequence: TGTGCCAGCAGTGAAGCATGGAGCAGGGTGGCAAATTCACCCCTCCACTTT.

The rearrangement uses TRBV6-5 and TRBJ1-1; TRBD1 matches at 10 bases. Losses at the gene ends were 6 bases for V and 4 bases for J; bases not matched to a gene: 8. This CDR3 region has 15 residues. Germline CDR1 is MNHEY and CDR2 is SVGAGI. CDR3 protein: CASRSPDRGRTEAFF. The CDR3 DNA is TGTGCCAGCAGGAGCCCTGACAGGGGGCGCACTGAAGCTTTCTTT.

In nucleotides, the CDR3 is TGTGCCAGCAGCCAATGGCAGAACACTGAAGCTTTCTTT. Translated, it gives CASSQWQNTEAFF. The chain has TRBV16 and TRBJ1-1; no clear D gene. CDR3 length: 13 residues. From germline, CDR1 is KGHSY and CDR2 FQNENV. Trimming pared 1 base from V and 1 base from J, leaving 4 bases between.

This chain joins TRBV11-2 and TRBJ2-2, with D tentatively TRBD2 (6 bases). With 2 bases removed from V and 3 bases from J, the gap between germline ends came to 10 bases. The CDR3 consists of 15 residues. Germline V gene sequence: CDR1 SGHAT, CDR2 FQNNGV. CDR3: CASSLSRGDTGELFF. CDR3 DNA sequence: TGTGCCAGCAGCTTATCCCGCGGGGACACCGGGGAGCTGTTTTTT.

The chain combines TRBV5-1 with TRBJ1-1; tentatively, D is TRBD1 (6 bases). The germline V gene has CDR1 SGHRS and CDR2 YFSETQ. V gave up 3 bases and J gave up 3 bases, with 12 bases separating them. CDR3 length: 14 residues. The CDR3 is CASSWGGADTEAFF. Here the CDR3 DNA reads TGCGCCAGCAGCTGGGGGGGGGCAGACACTGAAGCTTTCTTT.

The chain combines TRBV6-6 with TRBJ1-1, with 12 bases aligning to TRBD1. Per germline, CDR1 MNHNY and CDR2 SVGAGI (reference sequence). The length of the CDR3 is 15 residues. The J segment lost 0 bases and the V segment lost 6 bases, leaving 2 bases of the junction unmatched. The CDR3 region is CASRGTGGLNTEAFF. Written as DNA, the CDR3 is TGTGCCAGCAGGGGGACAGGGGGCTTGAACACTGAAGCTTTCTTT.

The J gene is TRBJ1-3, the V gene TRBV13; TRBD1 matches at 11 bases. With 5 bases clipped from V and 2 bases from J, the junction kept 8 bases outside the gene matches. Germline V gene sequence: CDR1 PRHDT, CDR2 FYEKMQ (reference sequence). The CDR3 is 17 residues long. The CDR3 protein is CASSNRTGGDPGNTIYF. CDR3 bases: TGTGCCAGCAGCAACCGGACAGGGGGCGATCCTGGAAACACCATATATTTT.

The V and J genes are TRBV28 and TRBJ1-5; D call uncertain. Trimming left V 5 bases short and J 2 bases short, with 16 bases between. The CDR3 runs to 16 residues. CDR1 and CDR2 (germline): MDHEN, SYDVKM. This CDR3 reads CASSPLGFSGNQPQHF. CDR3 DNA: TGTGCCAGCAGTCCCCTAGGTTTCAGTGGCAATCAGCCCCAGCATTTT.

This chain joins TRBV19 and TRBJ1-1, with 10 bases aligning to TRBD1. V gave up 5 bases and J gave up 4 bases; unmatched junction bases: 7. The CDR3 is 15 residues long. The germline V gene encodes CDR1 LNHDA and CDR2 SQIVND (reference sequence). The DNA of the CDR3 is TGTGCCAGTAGTCCCGGGGACAGGGGAGGCACTGAAGCTTTCTTT. Translated, it gives CASSPGDRGGTEAFF.

V gene TRBV10-3 combines with J gene TRBJ1-1; 7 positions match TRBD1. The CDR3 runs 14 residues. The V segment lost 6 bases and the J segment 2 bases; nucleotides outside the gene matches: 6. Per the germline V gene, CDR1 is ENHRY and CDR2 is SYGVKD. The chain's CDR3 is CAISRTGINTEAFF. DNA for the CDR3: TGTGCCATCAGCAGGACAGGTATTAACACTGAAGCTTTCTTT.

This clone occurred a few times. The V and J genes are TRBV10-3 and TRBJ2-1; 7 bases are shared with TRBD2. Unmatched junction bases numbered 3, after V lost 3 bases and J lost 1 base. This CDR3 has 15 amino acids. The germline gives CDR1 ENHRY, CDR2 SYGVKD. The CDR3 loop reads CAISEAGRSYNEQFF. Written as DNA, the CDR3 is TGTGCCATCAGTGAAGCGGGGAGATCCTACAATGAGCAGTTCTTC.